Listed below are T cell receptor beta chains from one sample, sequenced in a study of blood T cell repertoires in COVID-19. Libraries were prepared by immunoSEQ multiplex PCR; TCRdb keeps only in-frame clonotypes and omits some of them. This table has 70,000 to 100,000 clones, about 80% appearing once. The sample taken for sequencing was peripheral blood. Receptors originate from a woman aged 45-65 years with acute or convalescent COVID-19. Both conserved end residues are part of each CDR3. A D gene is named only where the DNA matches it firmly. Not every row has a clone size; where given, it reads once, few, many or a size class.

d_call j_call clone_size v_call cdr3_nt cdr3_aa
TRBD2 TRBJ2-7 NA TRBV28 TGTGCCAGCAGGAAACCGGGACTAGCCTCTTACGAGCAGTACTTC CASRKPGLASYEQYF
NA TRBJ2-5 NA TRBV5-1 TGCGCCAGCAGCTCGGTCAGGGTACCTCAAGAGACCCAGTACTTC CASSSVRVPQETQYF
NA TRBJ2-7 once TRBV5-6 TGTGCCAGCAGCTCGACAGCAAACGAGCAGTACTTC CASSSTANEQYF
TRBD1 TRBJ1-2 NA TRBV28 TGTGCCAGCAGTTCACCGACAGGGGACTATGGCTACACCTTC CASSSPTGDYGYTF
TRBD2 TRBJ2-1 NA TRBV27 TGTGCCAGCAGGGACACGCGGGGGGGCAATGAGCAGTTCTTC CASRDTRGGNEQFF
NA TRBJ1-1 once TRBV7-6 TGTGCCAGCAGCTTAATCTCTGAAGCTTTCTTT CASSLISEAFF
NA TRBJ1-6 NA TRBV11-2 TGTGCCAGCAGCTTAGATCGGAATTCACCCCTCCACTTT CASSLDRNSPLHF
TRBD2 TRBJ2-5 NA TRBV5-1 TGCGCCAGCAGCGGGAGGGACTTTCCCCAAGAGACCCAGTACTTC CASSGRDFPQETQYF
NA TRBJ1-5 NA TRBV28 TGTGCCAGCAGTTTGAGGAGACTCAATCAGCCCCAGCATTTT CASSLRRLNQPQHF
TRBD1 TRBJ2-5 NA TRBV19 TGTGCCAGTAGTTGGACAGGGGGAGGGGAGACCCAGTACTTC CASSWTGGGETQYF
NA TRBJ2-7 NA TRBV7-2 TGTGCCAGCAGCTTATGGGGCCGATCCTACGAGCAGTACTTC CASSLWGRSYEQYF
NA TRBJ1-1 NA TRBV27 TGTGCCAGCAGTTTTCAGGGCGACACTGAAGCTTTCTTT CASSFQGDTEAFF
NA TRBJ1-5 once TRBV19 TGTGCCAGTAGTGCCTACAATCAGCCCCAGCATTTT CASSAYNQPQHF
NA TRBJ1-1 NA TRBV28 TGTGCCAGCAGTCCTCGACAGGTGCAAACTGAAGCTTTCTTT CASSPRQVQTEAFF
TRBD1 TRBJ1-1 NA TRBV4-3 TGCGCCAGCAGCCAGGAAGGGACAGTCACTGAAGCTTTCTTT CASSQEGTVTEAFF
NA TRBJ1-1 NA TRBV5-6 TGTGCCAGCAGCTTGGCCCCGACAGGCGTGGAACCTGAAGCTTTCTTT CASSLAPTGVEPEAFF
NA TRBJ2-1 NA TRBV3-1/TRBV3-2 TGTGCCAGCAGGGGGGGGGCTAGCGGCAATGAGCAGTTCTTC CASRGGASGNEQFF
NA TRBJ1-4 NA TRBV2 TGTGCCAGCAGTGACCGGGGGGGACTTAATGAAAAACTGTTTTTT CASSDRGGLNEKLFF
NA TRBJ1-2 NA TRBV12-3/TRBV12-4 TGTGCCAGCAGTTTAGTGGCCAATTATGGCTACACCTTC CASSLVANYGYTF
NA TRBJ1-2 NA TRBV5-1 TGCGCCAGCAGCTTGGGAGATGCTAACTATGGCTACACCTTC CASSLGDANYGYTF
NA TRBJ1-2 NA TRBV5-6 TGTGCCAGCAGCAAAAGCGGGATCTATGGCTACACCTTC CASSKSGIYGYTF
NA TRBJ2-5 NA TRBV10-3 TGTGCCATCAGGGGGGCCAGAGCTGAAGAGACCCAGTACTTC CAIRGARAEETQYF
NA TRBJ1-5 NA TRBV11-2 TGTGCCAGCAGCTTAGACTATAATCAGCCCCAGCATTTT CASSLDYNQPQHF
NA TRBJ1-6 NA TRBV9 TGTGCCAGCAGCGTAAAGCCAGGGTCACCCCTCCACTTT CASSVKPGSPLHF